Given below is one T cell receptor beta chain in context. This sample was included in a study of blood T cell repertoires in COVID-19. In the original analysis: Estimates of nucleated cell counts were drawn from the amplification of reference gene primers. Sequencing used immunoSEQ multiplex PCR; TCRdb keeps in-frame clones, though not all of them. The DNA was the basis for D and trimming; V, J and clone size are from that table. The data hold 200,000 to 250,000 clones, with 70% to 85% observed a single time. The germline V and J ends were trimmed by 5 bases and 2 bases, with 13 bases remaining between them. Looked up from germline, CDR1 is SGHTA and CDR2 is FQGNSA. CDR3 length: 14 amino acids.

Material: peripheral blood. The V call is TRBV7-2, the J call TRBJ2-7; D remains ambiguous. This TCR was recovered from a woman of 80 years or more with acute or convalescent COVID-19. This CDR3 reads CASSPDTSTYEQYF. CDR3 in DNA: TGTGCCAGCAGCCCTGACACGTCTACCTACGAGCAGTACTTC. Based on the CDR3 plus reference TRBV7-2 and TRBJ2-7, the full variable domain is GAGVSQSPSNKVTEKGKDVELRCDPISGHTALYWYRQSLGQGLEFLIYFQGNSAPDKSGLPSDRFSAERTGGSVSTLTIQRTQQEDSAVYLCASSPDTSTYEQYFGPGTRLTVT.